Presented here are 32 T cell receptor beta chains from one specimen sequenced in a study of blood T cells in healthy people across ages. It was with a sample-barcoded 5' primer and a J-beta primer mix that a second PCR of roughly 6 to 12 cycles was run. A single record per CDR3 protein comes from TCRdb applying MiXCR to the 5' RACE reads. The sample holds about 1.5 million distinct CDR3 sequences, about 42% seen once. The sequenced sample was blood. Receptors were obtained from a woman aged 18-29 years in good health.

This chain connects TRBV20-1 to TRBJ1-2; D unresolved. Per germline, CDR1 DFQATT and CDR2 SNEGSKA (reference sequence). The CDR3 loop spans 10 amino acids. The CDR3: CRAANYGYTF. The CDR3 DNA reads TGCAGGGCAGCTAACTATGGCTACACCTTC.

Only a few counts were recorded for this clonotype. V gene TRBV29-1 combines with J gene TRBJ2-7; 9 bases map to TRBD1. The CDR3 totals 13 residues. Germline CDR1 and CDR2: SQVTM and ANQGSEA. V shed 7 bases, J shed 7 bases, and the junction held 11 bases outside the gene matches. CDR3 residues: CSAAGTGRFEQYF. As DNA, the CDR3 is TGCAGCGCCGCCGGGACAGGGAGGTTTGAGCAGTACTTC.

The chain combines TRBV20-1 with TRBJ2-7; 7 nucleotides line up with TRBD1. The V segment lost 5 bases and the J segment 1 base; nucleotides outside the gene matches: 5. Per germline, CDR1 DFQATT and CDR2 SNEGSKA (reference sequence). The CDR3 runs to 13 residues. The CDR3 region is CSALTGKSYEQYF. The DNA for the CDR3 is TGCAGTGCTCTGACAGGGAAGTCCTACGAGCAGTACTTC.

In regard to this clonotype: One end of the junction is discordant with germline, which a read error may explain. The chain combines TRBV5-1 with TRBJ2-3; D unclear. This CDR3 is built from 14 residues. Germline V gene data show CDR1 as SGHRS and CDR2 as YFSETQ. The CDR3 reads CASSLGDITDTKYF. CDR3 DNA: TGCGCCAGCAGCTTGGGGGATATCACAGATACGAAGTATTTT.

This chain uses TRBV9 with TRBJ2-3; TRBD1 aligns across 7 bases. CDR1 is SGDLS, CDR2 YYNGEE, per germline. V dropped 2 bases and J dropped 8; count of bases not matched to a gene: 11. This CDR3 is 15 amino acids long. Written as DNA, the CDR3 is TGTGCCAGCAGCGTTGGTGCAGGGGGTGCGGGTACGCAGTATTTT. This codes for CASSVGAGGAGTQYF. The full variable domain, in which reference TRBV9 and TRBJ2-3 provide the parts outside the CDR3, is DSGVTQTPKHLITATGQRVTLRCSPRSGDLSVYWYQQSLDQGLQFLIQYYNGEERAKGNILERFSAQQFPDLHSELNLSSLELGDSALYFCASSVGAGGAGTQYFGPGTRLTVL.

The V call is TRBV4-1, the J call TRBJ2-2; no definite D call. Germline V gives CDR1 MGHRA, CDR2 YSYEKL. This CDR3 region has 17 residues. The V end was cut by 2 bases, the J end by 0 bases, with 13 bases between. Here the CDR3 reads CASSQSAVFANTGELFF. In DNA form, the CDR3 reads TGCGCCAGCAGCCAAAGCGCCGTTTTCGCGAACACCGGGGAGCTGTTTTTT.

The J gene is TRBJ1-2, the V gene TRBV28, with TRBD1 matching 10 bases. This CDR3 is built from 17 residues. Germline-derived CDR1 and CDR2 are MDHEN and SYDVKM. Unmatched junction bases numbered 11, after V lost 5 bases and J lost 2 bases. This CDR3 reads CASSRFVGGQGNYGYTF. DNA of the CDR3: TGTGCCAGCAGTCGCTTCGTCGGGGGACAGGGGAACTATGGCTACACCTTC.

This clonotype was seen a handful of times. The chain links TRBV11-2 to TRBJ1-5; D gene uncertain. CDR3 length: 15 residues. Trimming pared 5 bases from V and 2 bases from J, leaving 13 bases between. Germline CDR1 is SGHAT and CDR2 is FQNNGV. CDR3 sequence: CASSRGEHRNQPQHF. In DNA, the CDR3 is TGTGCCAGCAGCCGGGGTGAACATCGCAATCAGCCCCAGCATTTT.

This sequence joins TRBV18 and TRBJ2-1; 8 bases match TRBD2. Judging by the DNA end, TRBJ2-7 fits better; the J call may be wrong. Germline V lookup: CDR1 KGHSH, CDR2 LQKENI. The CDR3 is made up of 14 amino acids. CDR3 bases: TGTGCCAGCTCGGTTAGCGGGGCAGACAATGAGCAGTACTTC. It is translated as CASSVSGADNEQYF.

J is TRBJ2-1 and V is TRBV29-1, with D perhaps assigned TRBD1 or TRBD2 (5 bases each). Germline values: CDR1 SQVTM, CDR2 ANQGSEA. The CDR3 extends over 15 amino acids. Trimming stripped 2 bases from V and 2 bases from J, with 13 bases between. CDR3 protein: CSVEPGPSPYNEQFF. CDR3 DNA: TGCAGCGTTGAACCGGGACCCAGCCCCTACAATGAGCAGTTCTTC.

The chain combines TRBV28 with TRBJ2-1; possibly TRBD2 for D (5 bases). Per the germline V gene, CDR1 is MDHEN and CDR2 is SYDVKM. Trimming pared 4 bases from V and 0 bases from J, leaving 7 bases between. The CDR3 contains 14 residues. In nucleotides, the CDR3 is TGTGCCAGCAGTTGGCGGGCCTCCTACAATGAGCAGTTCTTC. Its protein is CASSWRASYNEQFF. The full variable domain, in which reference TRBV28 and TRBJ2-1 provide the parts outside the CDR3, is DVKVTQSSRYLVKRTGEKVFLECVQDMDHENMFWYRQDPGLGLRLIYFSYDVKMKEKGDIPEGYSVSREKKERFSLILESASTNQTSMYLCASSWRASYNEQFFGPGTRLTVL.

The chain uses TRBV20-1 and TRBJ2-3; no clear D. V lost 3 bases to trimming and J lost 1 base, with 14 bases between them. CDR1 DFQATT and CDR2 SNEGSKA come from the germline V gene (reference sequence). The CDR3 covers 15 residues. The CDR3, as DNA: TGCAGTGCTAGTGACTGCCCCTTCCGCACAGATACGCAGTATTTT. Its translation is CSASDCPFRTDTQYF.

This chain links TRBV7-9 with TRBJ2-3, with 10 bases identical to TRBD2. Per germline, CDR1 SEHNR and CDR2 FQNEAQ (reference sequence). The CDR3 loop spans 17 amino acids. V shed 3 bases and J 1 base; nucleotides not matched to a gene: 7. CDR3 region: CASSFFSGTSGTDTQYF. DNA for the CDR3: TGTGCCAGCAGCTTTTTCTCCGGGACTAGCGGCACAGATACGCAGTATTTT.

The chain has TRBV18 and TRBJ2-5, with 8 bases lining up with TRBD1. From germline, CDR1 is KGHSH and CDR2 LQKENI. V shed 4 bases, J shed 2 bases, and the junction held 6 bases outside the gene matches. This CDR3 region has 15 residues. CDR3 residues: CASSRGQGWQETQYF. The CDR3, as DNA: TGTGCCAGCTCACGCGGACAGGGATGGCAAGAGACCCAGTACTTC.

The J gene is TRBJ1-1, the V gene TRBV5-1; 8 positions agree with TRBD1. CDR1 is SGHRS, CDR2 YFSETQ, per germline. CDR3 length: 15 amino acids. The V segment lost 10 bases and the J segment 2 bases; nucleotides outside the gene matches: 13. CDR3 nucleotides: TGCGCCGGCAAACCAACAGGGGGTCTAAACACTGAAGCTTTCTTT. Protein product: CAGKPTGGLNTEAFF.

This clonotype came up a few times. This chain joins TRBV4-1 and TRBJ2-5, with a tentative D call TRBD1 (6 bases). The CDR3 length is 14 residues. Trimming cost V 1 base and J 3 bases, with 9 bases left between them. Germline-derived CDR1 and CDR2 are MGHRA and YSYEKL. CDR3 in DNA: TGCGCCAGCAGCCAAGCTGGACAGAAAGAGACCCAGTACTTC. Amino acids: CASSQAGQKETQYF.

To note about this clonotype: One end of the junction fails to match germline, which may point to a read error. This chain uses TRBV3-1 with TRBJ2-2; 7 bases agree with TRBD1. There are 13 residues in the CDR3. Germline assignment: CDR1 LGHDT and CDR2 YNNKEL (reference sequence). This chain's CDR3 is CASSPLLAGGLFF. The CDR3 DNA reads as TGTGCCAGCAGTCCACTTCTCGCAGGGGGGCTGTTTTTT.

The V gene is TRBV25-1, the J gene TRBJ1-2, with D perhaps TRBD1 (5 bases). The CDR3 has 15 amino acids. V lost 2 bases to trimming and J lost 7 bases, with 17 bases between them. Germline CDR1 is MGHDK and CDR2 is SYGVNS. The CDR3 loop reads CASSEIIGGAGGYTF. CDR3 sequence (DNA): TGTGCCAGCAGTGAAATTATAGGAGGGGCTGGTGGCTACACCTTC.

This clonotype was seen repeatedly, ten times or more. The rearrangement joins TRBV6-5 to TRBJ1-2; no reliable D call. This CDR3 is 14 amino acids long. The V end was cut by 8 bases, the J end by 0 bases, with 13 bases between. Germline V gene lookup returns CDR1 MNHEY and CDR2 SVGAGI. In DNA form, the CDR3 reads TGTGCCAGCGGGATAGCAGGCGCTAACTATGGCTACACCTTC. As protein: CASGIAGANYGYTF.

The rearrangement links TRBV4-3 to TRBJ2-7; D is undetermined. Germline-derived CDR1 and CDR2 are LGHNA and YSLEER. The CDR3 loop spans 13 amino acids. V shed 3 bases and J shed 3 bases, with 9 bases lying between them. The CDR3 here is CASSHSSDYEQYF. The CDR3 nucleotides read TGCGCCAGCAGCCACTCCTCGGACTACGAGCAGTACTTC.

The V call is TRBV12-3 or TRBV12-4, the J call TRBJ2-7, with 7 positions matching TRBD1. V trimming: 2 bases; J trimming: 3 bases; junction bases outside the gene matches: 4. This CDR3 spans 14 amino acids. The CDR3 DNA reads as TGTGCCAGCAGTTTAAGGGACAGACTCTACGAGCAGTACTTC. Its translation is CASSLRDRLYEQYF.

This chain uses TRBV18 with TRBJ2-5; 9 bases fit TRBD1. The closer fit of TRBJ2-7 to the DNA end suggests the J call may be wrong. The germline V gene encodes CDR1 KGHSH and CDR2 LQKENI. CDR3 length equals 16 residues. CDR3 residues: CASSLIRQGGGYEQYF. CDR3 nucleotides: TGTGCCAGCTCACTTATAAGACAGGGGGGAGGCTACGAGCAGTACTTC.

V usage is TRBV20-1 and J usage is TRBJ2-1; 11 bases map to TRBD2. V trimming: 5 bases; J trimming: 6 bases; junction bases outside the gene matches: 9. The germline gives CDR1 DFQATT, CDR2 SNEGSKA (reference sequence). CDR3 length: 15 amino acids. The CDR3 DNA is TGCAGTGCTCCACCCGGGACTAGCGGTGCCAATGAGCAGTTCTTC. Protein sequence: CSAPPGTSGANEQFF.

The genes are TRBV20-1 and TRBJ2-5; no definite D call. Germline V gene sequence: CDR1 DFQATT, CDR2 SNEGSKA (reference sequence). There are 10 residues in the CDR3. CDR3 nucleotide sequence: TGCAGCATAAAACCCTCTGAGCAGTACTTC. Amino acid sequence: CSIKPSEQYF.

This clonotype was detected only a few times. The rearrangement joins TRBV4-2 to TRBJ2-1; D call uncertain. The end of the DNA fits TRBJ2-7 better, so the J call may be wrong. CDR1 is LGHNA and CDR2 is YNFKEQ in the germline V gene. This CDR3 contains 15 residues. CDR3 residues: CASSQSASSYNEQYF. The CDR3 DNA reads as TGTGCCAGCAGCCAGAGCGCGAGCTCCTACAATGAGCAGTACTTC.

This clonotype was recorded a few times. The gene calls are TRBV27 and TRBJ2-3; D ambiguous. CDR1 is MNHEY, CDR2 SMNVEV, per germline (reference sequence). Between the trimmed V and J ends, which lost 7 bases and 6 bases, there was a span of 8 bases. This CDR3 region has 11 residues. The CDR3 nucleotides read TGTGCCAGCACCTCGTCCGATACGCAGTATTTT. Translation gives CASTSSDTQYF.

J is TRBJ2-1 and V is TRBV7-3; the match to TRBD2 covers 7 bases. CDR1 and CDR2 from the germline V gene are SGHTA and FQGTGA. The CDR3 has 15 residues. Trimming cost V 3 bases and J 5 bases; bases outside gene matches: 7. The CDR3, as DNA: TGTGCCAGCAGCTTGTTGGGCGGGAGCCACAATGAGCAGTTCTTC. Translation: CASSLLGGSHNEQFF.

There are a few counts of this clonotype. The chain recombines TRBV2 with TRBJ1-5, with a tentative D call TRBD1 (6 bases). CDR3 length: 15 residues. Trimming removed 3 bases at V and 10 bases at J, with 19 bases between. CDR1 is SNHLY and CDR2 is FYNNEI in the germline V gene. CDR3 residues: CASSDQGSAIEPQHF. As DNA, the CDR3 is TGTGCCAGCAGTGATCAGGGGTCCGCGATAGAACCCCAGCATTTT.

This clonotype came up a few times. This chain joins TRBV6-5 and TRBJ2-5; TRBD2 aligns across 8 bases. The germline V gene encodes CDR1 MNHEY and CDR2 SVGAGI. This CDR3 is 13 amino acids long. V trimming: 7 bases; J trimming: 1 base; junction bases outside the gene matches: 2. The CDR3: CASKLAGQETQYF. The CDR3 coding sequence is TGTGCCAGCAAGCTAGCGGGCCAAGAGACCCAGTACTTC.

The chain employs TRBV20-1 and TRBJ2-7, with D perhaps matching TRBD2 (5 bases). Germline CDR1 DFQATT, CDR2 SNEGSKA (reference sequence). This CDR3 comprises 13 residues. Trimming stripped 6 bases from V and 7 bases from J, with 19 bases between. The CDR3 protein is CSARRAVNNEQYF. The DNA for the CDR3 is TGCAGTGCCAGACGAGCGGTGAACAATGAGCAGTACTTC.

The rearrangement joins TRBV7-9 to TRBJ1-2, with a weak D call TRBD1 (6 bases). The CDR3 contains 13 residues. Germline assignment: CDR1 SEHNR and CDR2 FQNEAQ (reference sequence). Trimming removed 5 bases from V and 7 bases from J, with 14 bases in between. The CDR3 loop reads CASSILQGIGYTF. CDR3 sequence (DNA): TGTGCCAGCAGCATACTACAGGGAATTGGCTACACCTTC.

The chain combines TRBV12-3 or TRBV12-4 with TRBJ1-5; TRBD1 agrees at 8 bases. The CDR3 sequence is 16 residues long. The V segment lost 4 bases and the J segment 6 bases; nucleotides outside the gene matches: 11. DNA for the CDR3: TGTGCCAGCAGTTCGAGTCTTACAGGGGGTGCTCAGCCCCAGCATTTT. Translation: CASSSSLTGGAQPQHF.